The 26 T cell receptor beta chains in this list originate from one sample, sequenced in a study of graft-versus-host responses after intestinal transplantation. The antigens of these receptors remain unknown. Generated by immunoSEQ multiplex PCR, the TCRdb table keeps only in-frame clones and is missing some. The data show roughly 120,000 clones, with less than 95% seen just once and about 0.18% held by the top ten. The sample in question was unstimulated CD4+ T cells sorted from spleen or lymph node cells, obtained before intestinal transplant. Receptor source: a human donor who received an intestinal transplant.

The gene calls are TRBV4-3 and TRBJ2-1; 9 bases agree with TRBD2. The germline CDR1 and CDR2 sequences are LGHNA and YSLEER. This CDR3 comprises 17 residues. The junction had 13 bases not matched to a gene; V was cut back by 0 bases and J by 10 bases. CDR3 DNA sequence: TGCGCCAGCAGCCAAGATTTCGTAGCGGGGGCGTATGGAGAGCAGTTCTTC. Its protein product is CASSQDFVAGAYGEQFF.

The rearrangement joins TRBV30 to TRBJ2-1; D remains ambiguous. The V gene's germline CDR1 is GTSNPN and CDR2 SVGIG (reference sequence). The CDR3 has 12 amino acids. The V end lost 0 bases, the J end lost 8 bases, and 8 bases lay between the germline ends. CDR3 amino acids: CAWSVLRDEQFF. CDR3 nucleotide sequence: TGTGCCTGGAGTGTACTACGAGATGAGCAGTTCTTC.

The rearrangement joins TRBV27 to TRBJ2-5; 13 nucleotides match TRBD2. The CDR3 is made up of 15 amino acids. Losses at the gene ends were 5 bases for V and 5 bases for J; bases not matched to a gene: 5. The V gene's germline CDR1 is MNHEY and CDR2 SMNVEV (reference sequence). The chain's CDR3 is CASSRRLAGGETQYF. The CDR3 DNA is TGTGCCAGCAGTAGAAGACTAGCGGGAGGCGAGACCCAGTACTTC.

The chain couples TRBV28 to TRBJ1-5; 8 nucleotides line up with TRBD1. The germline V gene has CDR1 MDHEN and CDR2 SYDVKM. The length of the CDR3 is 14 residues. V dropped 6 bases and J dropped 6; count of bases not matched to a gene: 7. CDR3 amino acids: CASRIDRGVQPQHF. In nucleotides, the CDR3 is TGTGCCAGCAGAATCGACAGGGGCGTTCAGCCCCAGCATTTT.

This sequence joins TRBV4-1 and TRBJ2-3; D gene uncertain. Per germline, CDR1 MGHRA and CDR2 YSYEKL. V gave up 1 base and J gave up 3 bases, with 8 bases separating them. The CDR3 extends over 14 amino acids. The CDR3 here is CASSQALTTDTQYF. For the CDR3, the DNA is TGCGCCAGCAGCCAAGCTCTGACAACAGATACGCAGTATTTT.

In its sample, this clone was seen a few times. The rearrangement joins TRBV7-9 to TRBJ1-3; TRBD1 matches 7 bases. Germline V gives CDR1 SEHNR, CDR2 FQNEAQ (reference sequence). CDR3 length: 15 residues. Losses at the gene ends were 6 bases for V and 2 bases for J; bases not matched to a gene: 7. The CDR3 DNA is TGTGCCAGCAGACCTATACAGGGGACTGGAAACACCATATATTTT. Protein product: CASRPIQGTGNTIYF.

The CDR3 coding sequence is TGTGCCAGCAGCATTCCGACAGATACGCAGTATTTT. Its protein is CASSIPTDTQYF. V usage is TRBV9 and J usage is TRBJ2-3; no firm D call. The CDR3 is 12 amino acids. V lost 4 bases, J lost 3 bases, and 6 bases lay in between. From germline, CDR1 is SGDLS and CDR2 YYNGEE.

The chain is built from TRBV11-3 and TRBJ1-6; 9 bases map to TRBD1. The CDR3 loop spans 15 amino acids. Germline V CDR1 and CDR2: SGHNT, YENEEA. V was clipped by 5 bases and J by 9 bases; unmatched bases: 8. CDR3 sequence reads: CASSGRQGEVSPLHF. Written as DNA, the CDR3 is TGTGCCAGCAGCGGGCGACAGGGGGAGGTTTCACCCCTCCACTTT.

The chain recombines TRBV6-5 with TRBJ2-1, with 9 bases aligning to TRBD2. Germline V gives CDR1 MNHEY, CDR2 SVGAGI. The V segment lost 6 bases and the J segment 8 bases; nucleotides outside the gene matches: 8. The CDR3 sequence is 14 residues long. The CDR3 DNA follows: TGTGCCAGCAGACCAGCGGGAGGATGGGATGAGCAGTTCTTC. Its translation is CASRPAGGWDEQFF.

This rearrangement joins TRBV19 to TRBJ1-1, with D perhaps matching TRBD1 (6 bases). V dropped 4 bases and J dropped 4 bases, with 13 bases sitting between them. The CDR3 sequence is 14 residues long. CDR1 LNHDA and CDR2 SQIVND come from the germline V gene (reference sequence). CDR3 in DNA: TGTGCCAGTAGTAAATACAGGGAGACCACTGAAGCTTTCTTT. It yields the protein CASSKYRETTEAFF.

The chain employs TRBV5-1 and TRBJ1-1; perhaps TRBD1 as D (5 bases). CDR3 length: 15 residues. The V end was cut by 1 base, the J end by 3 bases, with 13 bases between. Germline V CDR1 and CDR2: SGHRS, YFSETQ. CDR3: CASSLFGRADTEAFF. The CDR3 nucleotides read TGCGCCAGCAGCTTGTTTGGCAGGGCGGACACTGAAGCTTTCTTT.

This clone was picked up one time. This chain uses TRBV7-2 with TRBJ2-1; 11 bases agree with TRBD2. V lost 3 bases, J lost 1 base, and 5 bases stayed unmatched. Germline assignment: CDR1 SGHTA and CDR2 FQGNSA. The CDR3 is 17 amino acids. The CDR3 protein is CASSFTGTSGSYNEQFF. Here the CDR3 DNA reads TGTGCCAGCAGCTTCACCGGGACTAGCGGATCCTACAATGAGCAGTTCTTC. The whole variable domain, filled in from reference TRBV7-2 and TRBJ2-1, reads GAGVSQSPSNKVTEKGKDVELRCDPISGHTALYWYRQSLGQGLEFLIYFQGNSAPDKSGLPSDRFSAERTGGSVSTLTIQRTQQEDSAVYLCASSFTGTSGSYNEQFFGPGTRLTVL.

The chain carries TRBV11-2 and TRBJ2-3; D not certain. Trimming took off 2 bases at V and 6 bases at J, with 12 bases between the two ends. The germline V gene has CDR1 SGHAT and CDR2 FQNNGV. The CDR3 consists of 14 residues. This chain's CDR3 is CASSLIATPDTQYF. The CDR3 bases are TGTGCCAGCAGCTTAATAGCAACACCCGATACGCAGTATTTT.

The rearrangement links TRBV6-4 to TRBJ2-3; the D gene is possibly TRBD2 (6 bases). Deletions cut 0 bases from V and 6 bases from J, with 13 bases between. The CDR3 is made up of 15 amino acids. The V gene's germline CDR1 is MRHNA and CDR2 SNTAGT. The CDR3 region is CASSDSGSAGDTQYF. For the CDR3, the DNA is TGTGCCAGCAGTGACTCGGGCAGTGCGGGGGATACGCAGTATTTT.

This sequence joins TRBV30 and TRBJ1-2; 11 bases are shared with TRBD1. The V segment lost 3 bases and the J segment 3 bases; nucleotides outside the gene matches: 3. Germline lookup yields CDR1 GTSNPN and CDR2 SVGIG (reference sequence). The CDR3 extends over 14 amino acids. Written as DNA, the CDR3 is TGTGCCTGGAGGGGACAGGGGGTATACTATGGCTACACCTTC. Amino acids: CAWRGQGVYYGYTF.

The rearrangement joins TRBV6-1 to TRBJ2-7; the D is unclear. CDR1 is MNHNS and CDR2 is SASEGT in the germline V gene. The CDR3 runs 11 residues. V dropped 5 bases and J dropped 3 bases, with 5 bases sitting between them. CDR3 protein: CASSPSYEQYF. In DNA form, the CDR3 reads TGTGCCAGCAGTCCCAGCTACGAGCAGTACTTC.

The gene calls are TRBV7-2 and TRBJ2-1; TRBD1 might be the D (6 bases). V dropped 4 bases and J dropped 0 bases, with 16 bases sitting between them. The CDR3 spans 17 residues. Germline lookup yields CDR1 SGHTA and CDR2 FQGNSA. The CDR3 DNA reads as TGTGCCAGCAGCTCAAGCCTTGGGGACAACTCCTACAATGAGCAGTTCTTC. Translation gives CASSSSLGDNSYNEQFF.

This sequence joins TRBV6-7 and TRBJ1-4; the D gene is possibly TRBD1 (5 bases). Being an ORF, TRBV6-7 has a function that is uncertain. The CDR3 has 20 residues. Deletions cut 6 bases from V and 0 bases from J, with 26 bases between. The CDR3 spells CASSPAVKTRQNATNEKLFF. In nucleotides, the CDR3 is TGTGCCAGCAGCCCCGCCGTAAAGACGCGACAGAACGCAACTAATGAAAAACTGTTTTTT.

The chain carries TRBV5-8 and TRBJ2-1; 9 positions match TRBD2. CDR1 and CDR2 from the germline V gene are SGHTS and YDEGEE. Trimming took 4 bases from V and 10 from J; bases not matched to a gene: 12. The CDR3 is made up of 15 amino acids. The CDR3 nucleotides are TGTGCCAGCAGCGGGTGGGCGGGAGGGCCTATCGAGCAGTTCTTC. It yields the protein CASSGWAGGPIEQFF.

V usage is TRBV30 and J usage is TRBJ2-5; the D is unclear. This CDR3 comprises 11 residues. With 2 bases removed from V and 7 bases from J, the gap between germline ends came to 8 bases. CDR1 is GTSNPN, CDR2 SVGIG, per germline (reference sequence). DNA of the CDR3: TGTGCCTGGAGTTCTTCTTCGACCCAGTACTTC. As protein: CAWSSSSTQYF.

The gene calls are TRBV18 and TRBJ2-3; TRBD1 might be the D (6 bases). The CDR3 sequence is 15 residues long. V was clipped by 3 bases and J by 6 bases, with 16 bases between them. CDR1 is KGHSH and CDR2 is LQKENI in the germline V gene. The CDR3 region has the DNA TGTGCCAGCTCACCCGACAGGTTCTTCAGGGATACGCAGTATTTT. Its translation: CASSPDRFFRDTQYF.

The CDR3 bases are TGTGCCAGCAGCCCCTGGACACTGAGAGATGAAAAACTGTTTTTT. Amino acids: CASSPWTLRDEKLFF. The gene calls are TRBV5-8 and TRBJ1-4; possibly TRBD1 for D (5 bases). Germline values: CDR1 SGHTS, CDR2 YDEGEE. The CDR3 totals 15 residues. Trimming pared 4 bases from V and 6 bases from J, leaving 16 bases between.

This clone has just a few counts. CDR3 DNA: TGCGCCAGCAGTGAGACACAGGGTAATGAAAAACTGTTTTTT. Amino acids: CASSETQGNEKLFF. The chain links TRBV10-2 to TRBJ1-4; tentative D call: TRBD1 (6 bases). From germline, CDR1 is WSHSY and CDR2 SAAADI. CDR3 length: 14 amino acids. The V end lost 2 bases, the J end lost 4 bases, and 8 bases lay between the germline ends.

This chain connects TRBV6-6 to TRBJ2-1; possibly TRBD2 for D (5 bases). CDR3 length: 13 residues. The V gene's germline CDR1 is MNHNY and CDR2 SVGAGI (reference sequence). Deletions cut 7 bases from V and 4 bases from J, with 11 bases between. As DNA, the CDR3 is TGTGCCAGCACCGCGGACTTGTACAATGAGCAGTTCTTC. This translates into CASTADLYNEQFF.

This chain connects TRBV5-1 to TRBJ1-2; 8 nucleotides line up with TRBD1. The V and J ends lost 4 bases and 3 bases, in that order; junction bases with no gene match: 2. Germline lookup yields CDR1 SGHRS and CDR2 YFSETQ. This CDR3 contains 13 residues. CDR3 region: CASSPTGDYGYTF. Here the CDR3 DNA reads TGCGCCAGCAGCCCGACAGGGGACTATGGCTACACCTTC.

The rearrangement links TRBV10-2 to TRBJ1-5; 7 positions agree with TRBD1. The V segment lost 0 bases and the J segment 0 bases; nucleotides outside the gene matches: 2. This CDR3 has 16 amino acids. Germline V gene sequence: CDR1 WSHSY, CDR2 SAAADI. Written as DNA, the CDR3 is TGCGCCAGCAGTGAGTCGACAGGGTCTAGCAATCAGCCCCAGCATTTT. Translated: CASSESTGSSNQPQHF.